Below, 17 T cell receptor beta chains from the same sample are listed, as sequenced in a study of blood T cell repertoires in COVID-19. Using immunoSEQ multiplex PCR, the repertoire was profiled, and TCRdb retains in-frame clones only, with some absent. Here the sample spans about 21,000 clones, 75% to 90% being singletons. Sequenced sample: peripheral blood. These receptors originate from a man in his 70s with active COVID-19.

The chain employs TRBV25-1 and TRBJ1-3; 8 positions match TRBD1. Germline CDR1 and CDR2: MGHDK and SYGVNS. Trimming removed 3 bases from V and 2 bases from J; junction bases left unmatched: 3. The length of the CDR3 is 15 residues. The CDR3 spells CASSDTQGAGNTIYF. The CDR3 DNA reads as TGTGCCAGCAGTGATACACAGGGGGCTGGAAACACCATATATTTT.

The gene calls are TRBV27 and TRBJ2-3; 11 nucleotides line up with TRBD2. V shed 5 bases, J shed 0 bases, and the junction held 10 bases outside the gene matches. Germline values: CDR1 MNHEY, CDR2 SMNVEV (reference sequence). The CDR3 has 18 residues. The CDR3 DNA follows: TGTGCCAGCAGTCTTGGACTAGCGGGCCTTTTTAGCACAGATACGCAGTATTTT. Its translation: CASSLGLAGLFSTDTQYF.

This CDR3 is CASRNAGGVDTQYF. The CDR3 bases are TGTGCCAGCAGGAATGCGGGAGGGGTGGATACGCAGTATTTT. The chain is built from TRBV13 and TRBJ2-3, with TRBD2 matching over 9 bases. The V gene end was trimmed by 6 bases and the J gene end by 6 bases; junction bases not matched to a gene: 7. Germline V lookup: CDR1 PRHDT, CDR2 FYEKMQ (reference sequence). This CDR3 spans 14 amino acids.

V is TRBV5-1 and J is TRBJ1-5, with 10 nucleotides matching TRBD1. The CDR3 totals 15 residues. After removal of 2 bases from V and 2 bases from J, the junction contained 1 base not matched to a gene. Germline lookup yields CDR1 SGHRS and CDR2 YFSETQ. CDR3: CASSFGTGGNQPQHF. CDR3 DNA sequence: TGCGCCAGCAGCTTCGGGACAGGGGGCAATCAGCCCCAGCATTTT. Supplemented by reference TRBV5-1 and TRBJ1-5, the full variable domain reads KAGVTQTPRYLIKTRGQQVTLSCSPISGHRSVSWYQQTPGQGLQFLFEYFSETQRNKGNFPGRFSGRQFSNSRSEMNVSTLELGDSALYLCASSFGTGGNQPQHFGDGTRLSIL.

Notes on this clone: The sample carries other DNA sequences with the same CDR3. The chain has TRBV5-3 and TRBJ2-7; TRBD1 might be the D (6 bases). TRBV5-3 is noted as an ORF with a role that remains uncertain. V lost 2 bases and J 0 bases, leaving 18 bases between the germline ends. The CDR3 has 17 amino acids. The CDR3: CARSFYGSRTDSYEQYF. Written as DNA, the CDR3 is TGTGCCAGAAGCTTCTACGGGTCCAGGACAGACTCCTACGAGCAGTACTTC.

V usage is TRBV5-6 and J usage is TRBJ2-3; TRBD1 matches at 10 bases. The CDR3 loop spans 16 amino acids. Trimming took 3 bases from V and 7 from J; bases not matched to a gene: 11. Germline values: CDR1 SGHDT, CDR2 YYEEEE. CDR3 coding DNA: TGTGCCAGCAGCTCTACCAGGGACAGGGGATTGTATACGCAGTATTTT. This sequence encodes CASSSTRDRGLYTQYF.

The chain is built from TRBV18 and TRBJ2-5, with 11 bases fitting TRBD2. Germline values: CDR1 KGHSH, CDR2 LQKENI. CDR3 length: 14 amino acids. After removal of 5 bases from V and 3 bases from J, the junction contained 2 bases not matched to a gene. The CDR3 nucleotides are TGTGCCAGCTCAAAGACTAGCGGGGAAGAGACCCAGTACTTC. This codes for CASSKTSGEETQYF.

V is TRBV23-1 and J is TRBJ2-7, with 7 bases lining up with TRBD2. TRBV23-1 is assigned to the ORF class and has an uncertain function. J lost 2 bases, V lost 6 bases, and 13 bases had no gene match. The CDR3 loop spans 16 amino acids. CDR3 sequence: CASSPCPGREAYEQYF. The CDR3 DNA sequence: TGCGCCAGCAGCCCTTGCCCGGGACGGGAGGCCTACGAGCAGTACTTC.

The rearrangement uses TRBV4-2 and TRBJ1-2; D is undetermined. The CDR3 is 15 residues long. Germline CDR1 is LGHNA and CDR2 is YNFKEQ. The V end lost 1 base, the J end lost 1 base, and 10 bases lay between the germline ends. The CDR3 nucleotides read TGTGCCAGCAGCCAAGGCGGCAGCGGTAACTATGGCTACACCTTC. Translated: CASSQGGSGNYGYTF.

This sequence joins TRBV6-5 and TRBJ1-2; D is uncertain. V lost 4 bases and J lost 4, with 7 bases in between. Germline CDR1 is MNHEY and CDR2 is SVGAGI. The CDR3 has 12 amino acids. Written as DNA, the CDR3 is TGTGCCAGCAGTTCGCGTCTCTATGGCTACACCTTC. Its translation is CASSSRLYGYTF.

This clone has only one observation. This chain connects TRBV5-1 to TRBJ1-3, with unresolved D. This CDR3 comprises 15 residues. V was trimmed by 0 bases and J by 0 bases, leaving 7 bases between them. Germline V gene lookup returns CDR1 SGHRS and CDR2 YFSETQ. The CDR3 coding sequence is TGCGCCAGCAGCTTGGACGGAGTCTCTGGAAACACCATATATTTT. This encodes CASSLDGVSGNTIYF. The full variable domain, its missing parts supplied by reference TRBV5-1 and TRBJ1-3, is KAGVTQTPRYLIKTRGQQVTLSCSPISGHRSVSWYQQTPGQGLQFLFEYFSETQRNKGNFPGRFSGRQFSNSRSEMNVSTLELGDSALYLCASSLDGVSGNTIYFGEGSWLTVV.

This chain joins TRBV7-2 and TRBJ2-7, with 10 bases that match TRBD2. The CDR3 consists of 13 residues. V was clipped by 5 bases and J by 13 bases; unmatched bases: 11. The germline V gene encodes CDR1 SGHTA and CDR2 FQGNSA. CDR3: CASSLGGSGGIYF. The CDR3 DNA reads as TGTGCCAGCAGCCTAGGGGGTAGCGGGGGGATCTACTTC. Full variable domain (rest looked up from reference TRBV7-2 and TRBJ2-7): GAGVSQSPSNKVTEKGKDVELRCDPISGHTALYWYRQSLGQGLEFLIYFQGNSAPDKSGLPSDRFSAERTGGSVSTLTIQRTQQEDSAVYLCASSLGGSGGIYFGPGTRLTVT.

The V gene is TRBV7-8, the J gene TRBJ2-5, with TRBD1 identical over 8 bases. Germline CDR1 and CDR2: SGHVS and FQNEAQ. CDR3 length equals 15 residues. V trimming: 5 bases; J trimming: 4 bases; junction bases outside the gene matches: 9. CDR3 sequence: CASSLTGGSGETQYF. In DNA, the CDR3 is TGTGCCAGCAGCCTCACAGGGGGTAGTGGAGAGACCCAGTACTTC.

The CDR3: CASSEARTGGGEQYF. As DNA, the CDR3 is TGTGCCAGCAGTGAAGCGAGGACAGGGGGCGGCGAGCAGTACTTC. The chain has TRBV2 and TRBJ2-7, with TRBD1 identical over 11 bases. This CDR3 has 15 amino acids. V shed 0 bases and J 6 bases; nucleotides not matched to a gene: 4. Per the germline V gene, CDR1 is SNHLY and CDR2 is FYNNEI. Based on the CDR3 plus reference TRBV2 and TRBJ2-7, the full variable domain is EPEVTQTPSHQVTQMGQEVILRCVPISNHLYFYWYRQILGQKVEFLVSFYNNEISEKSEIFDDQFSVERPDGSNFTLKIRSTKLEDSAMYFCASSEARTGGGEQYFGPGTRLTVT.

The rearrangement joins TRBV30 to TRBJ1-1; no definite D call. Germline assignment: CDR1 GTSNPN and CDR2 SVGIG (reference sequence). The ends were cut back, 1 base at V and 0 bases at J, with 9 bases in the middle. The CDR3 is 14 amino acids. The CDR3 region has the DNA TGTGCCTGGAGTGACAGCTTTTTGAACACTGAAGCTTTCTTT. Translation gives CAWSDSFLNTEAFF. The whole variable domain, remainder taken from reference TRBV30 and TRBJ1-1, is SQTIHQWPATLVQPVGSPLSLECTVEGTSNPNLYWYRQAAGRGLQLLFYSVGIGQISSEVPQNLSASRPQDRQFILSSKKLLLSDSGFYLCAWSDSFLNTEAFFGQGTRLTVV.

The chain has TRBV3-1 (or the pseudogene TRBV3-2) and TRBJ2-2; the D gene is possibly TRBD1 (7 bases). Trimming left V 4 bases short and J 1 base short, with 13 bases between. This CDR3 region has 16 residues. In germline, CDR1 is LGHDT, CDR2 YNNKEL (reference sequence). The CDR3 nucleotides are TGTGCCAGCAGCCTCAGGGGGACTTTGAACACCGGGGAGCTGTTTTTT. Amino acids: CASSLRGTLNTGELFF.

V is TRBV12-5 and J is TRBJ1-5; a possible D gene is TRBD1 (6 bases). V was pared by 4 bases and J by 3 bases, with 16 bases between. The CDR3 has 16 residues. The germline CDR1 and CDR2 sequences are LGHNT and FRNRAP. The CDR3 is CASGSLKRTDNQPQHF. CDR3 DNA: TGTGCTAGTGGTTCCCTAAAGCGGACAGACAATCAGCCCCAGCATTTT.